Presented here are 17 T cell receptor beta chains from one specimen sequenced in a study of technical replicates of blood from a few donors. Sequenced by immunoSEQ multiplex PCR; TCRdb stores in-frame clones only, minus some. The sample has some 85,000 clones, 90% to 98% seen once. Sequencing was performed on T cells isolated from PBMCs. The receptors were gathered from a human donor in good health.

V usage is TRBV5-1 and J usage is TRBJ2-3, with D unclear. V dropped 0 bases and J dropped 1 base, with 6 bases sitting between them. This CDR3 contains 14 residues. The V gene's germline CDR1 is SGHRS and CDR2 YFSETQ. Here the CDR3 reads CASSLDEGTDTQYF. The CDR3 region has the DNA TGCGCCAGCAGCTTGGATGAGGGCACAGATACGCAGTATTTT.

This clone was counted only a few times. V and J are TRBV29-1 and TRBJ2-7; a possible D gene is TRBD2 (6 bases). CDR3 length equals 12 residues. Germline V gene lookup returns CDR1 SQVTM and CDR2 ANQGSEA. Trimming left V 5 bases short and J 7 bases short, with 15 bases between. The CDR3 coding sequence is TGCAGCGTTCGGGGGACCAGCATGGAGCAGTACTTC. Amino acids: CSVRGTSMEQYF.

DNA for the CDR3: TGTGCCAGCAGCGCCCCCGTGGGACTAGAAACCGGGGAGCTGTTTTTT. It is translated as CASSAPVGLETGELFF. The chain recombines TRBV9 with TRBJ2-2; 8 positions agree with TRBD2. CDR3 length equals 16 residues. The V gene's germline CDR1 is SGDLS and CDR2 YYNGEE. V was clipped by 3 bases and J by 5 bases; unmatched bases: 9.

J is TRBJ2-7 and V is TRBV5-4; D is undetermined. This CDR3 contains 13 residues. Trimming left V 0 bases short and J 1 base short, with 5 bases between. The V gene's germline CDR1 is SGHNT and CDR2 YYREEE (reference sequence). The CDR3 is CASSLDGSYEQYF. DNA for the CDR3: TGTGCCAGCAGCTTGGACGGTTCCTACGAGCAGTACTTC.

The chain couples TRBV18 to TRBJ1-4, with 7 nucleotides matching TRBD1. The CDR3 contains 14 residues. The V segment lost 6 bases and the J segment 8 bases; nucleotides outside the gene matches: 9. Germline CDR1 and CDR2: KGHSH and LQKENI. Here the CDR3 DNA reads TGTGCCAGCTCCCTCGACAGGGTACGAGAAAAACTGTTTTTT. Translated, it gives CASSLDRVREKLFF.

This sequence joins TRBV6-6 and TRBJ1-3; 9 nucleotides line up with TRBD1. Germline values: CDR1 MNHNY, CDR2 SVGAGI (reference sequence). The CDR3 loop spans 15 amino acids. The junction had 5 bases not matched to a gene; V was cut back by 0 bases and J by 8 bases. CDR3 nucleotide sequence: TGTGCCAGCAGTTACTCCGTGGACAGGGGAGACACCATATATTTT. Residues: CASSYSVDRGDTIYF.

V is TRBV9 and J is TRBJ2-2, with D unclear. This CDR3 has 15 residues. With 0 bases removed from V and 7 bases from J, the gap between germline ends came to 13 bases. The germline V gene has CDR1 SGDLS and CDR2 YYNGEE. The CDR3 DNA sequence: TGTGCCAGCAGCGTAGAGTCTCCCCCGGGCGGGGAGCTGTTTTTT. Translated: CASSVESPPGGELFF. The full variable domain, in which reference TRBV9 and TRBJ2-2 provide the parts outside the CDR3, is DSGVTQTPKHLITATGQRVTLRCSPRSGDLSVYWYQQSLDQGLQFLIQYYNGEERAKGNILERFSAQQFPDLHSELNLSSLELGDSALYFCASSVESPPGGELFFGEGSRLTVL.

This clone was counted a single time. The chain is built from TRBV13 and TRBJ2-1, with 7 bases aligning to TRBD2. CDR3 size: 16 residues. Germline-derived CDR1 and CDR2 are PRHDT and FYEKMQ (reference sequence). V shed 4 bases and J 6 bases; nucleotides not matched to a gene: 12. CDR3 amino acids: CASSYVASGVLNEQFF. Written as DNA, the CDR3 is TGTGCCAGCAGCTATGTGGCTAGCGGAGTCCTCAATGAGCAGTTCTTC.

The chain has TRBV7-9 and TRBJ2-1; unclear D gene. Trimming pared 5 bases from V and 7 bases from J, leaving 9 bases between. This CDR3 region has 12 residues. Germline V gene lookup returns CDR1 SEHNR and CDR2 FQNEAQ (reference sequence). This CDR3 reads CASSPTLNEQFF. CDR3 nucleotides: TGTGCCAGCAGCCCGACACTTAATGAGCAGTTCTTC.

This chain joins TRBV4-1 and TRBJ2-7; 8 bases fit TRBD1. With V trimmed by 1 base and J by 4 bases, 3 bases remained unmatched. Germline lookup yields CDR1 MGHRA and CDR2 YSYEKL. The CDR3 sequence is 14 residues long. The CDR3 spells CASSQARTGYEQYF. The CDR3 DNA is TGCGCCAGCAGCCAAGCAAGGACAGGGTACGAGCAGTACTTC.

For the CDR3, the DNA is TGTGCCATCGGGGATTACAATGAGCAGTTCTTC. Translating gives CAIGDYNEQFF. The chain has TRBV6-5 and TRBJ2-1, with a possible D match to TRBD2 (5 bases). V lost 10 bases and J lost 4, with 8 bases in between. In germline, CDR1 is MNHEY, CDR2 SVGAGI. The CDR3 extends over 11 amino acids.

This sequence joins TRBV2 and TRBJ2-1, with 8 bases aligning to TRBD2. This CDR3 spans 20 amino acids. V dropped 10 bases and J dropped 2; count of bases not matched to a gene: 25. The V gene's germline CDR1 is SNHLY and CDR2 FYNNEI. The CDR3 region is CAINNPLGLAGLVTYNEQFF. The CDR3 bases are TGTGCCATCAACAATCCCCTCGGGCTAGCGGGCCTAGTGACCTACAATGAGCAGTTCTTC.

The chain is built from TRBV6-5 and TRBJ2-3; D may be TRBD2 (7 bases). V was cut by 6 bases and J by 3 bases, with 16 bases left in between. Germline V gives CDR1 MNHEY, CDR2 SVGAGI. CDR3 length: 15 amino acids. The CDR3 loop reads CASSRQGGLTDTQYF. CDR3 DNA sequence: TGTGCCAGCAGCCGACAAGGGGGACTAACAGATACGCAGTATTTT.

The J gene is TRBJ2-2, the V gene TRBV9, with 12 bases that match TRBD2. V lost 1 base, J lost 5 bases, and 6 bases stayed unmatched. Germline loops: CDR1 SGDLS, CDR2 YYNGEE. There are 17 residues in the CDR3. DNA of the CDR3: TGTGCCAGCAGCGTACGGACTAGCGGGAATCCTACCGGGGAGCTGTTTTTT. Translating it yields CASSVRTSGNPTGELFF.

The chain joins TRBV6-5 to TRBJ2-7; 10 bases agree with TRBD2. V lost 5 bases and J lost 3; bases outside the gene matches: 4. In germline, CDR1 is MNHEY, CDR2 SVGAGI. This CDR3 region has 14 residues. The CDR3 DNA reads TGTGCCAGCAGTCATGCTAGCGGGAGCTACGAGCAGTACTTC. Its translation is CASSHASGSYEQYF.

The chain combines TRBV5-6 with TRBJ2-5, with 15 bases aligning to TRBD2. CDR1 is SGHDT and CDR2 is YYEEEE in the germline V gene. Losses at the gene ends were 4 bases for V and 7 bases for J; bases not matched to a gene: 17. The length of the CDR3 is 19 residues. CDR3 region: CASSEGLAGGLLTIGTQYF. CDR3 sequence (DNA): TGTGCCAGCAGCGAAGGACTAGCGGGAGGGCTCCTTACTATTGGGACCCAGTACTTC.

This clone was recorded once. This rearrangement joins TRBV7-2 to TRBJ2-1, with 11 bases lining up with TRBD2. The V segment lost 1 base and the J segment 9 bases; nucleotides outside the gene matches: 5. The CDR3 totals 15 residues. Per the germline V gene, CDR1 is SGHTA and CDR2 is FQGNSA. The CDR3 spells CASSLVLAGGFEQFF. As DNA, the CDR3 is TGTGCCAGCAGCTTAGTCCTAGCGGGGGGCTTTGAGCAGTTCTTC.